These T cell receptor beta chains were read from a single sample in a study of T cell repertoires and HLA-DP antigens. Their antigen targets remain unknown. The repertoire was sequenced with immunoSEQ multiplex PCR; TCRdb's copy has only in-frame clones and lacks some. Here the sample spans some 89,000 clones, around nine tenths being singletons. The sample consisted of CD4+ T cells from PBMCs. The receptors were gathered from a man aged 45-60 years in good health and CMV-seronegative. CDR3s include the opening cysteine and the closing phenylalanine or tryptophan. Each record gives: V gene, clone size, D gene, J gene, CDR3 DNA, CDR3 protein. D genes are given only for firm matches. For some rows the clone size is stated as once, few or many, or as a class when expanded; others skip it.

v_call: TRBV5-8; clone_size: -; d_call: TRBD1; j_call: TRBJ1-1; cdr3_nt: TGTGCCAGCAGCCCCCATGGGTGGGGAGGGGGCAAGGCTTTCTTT; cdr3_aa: CASSPHGWGGGKAFF
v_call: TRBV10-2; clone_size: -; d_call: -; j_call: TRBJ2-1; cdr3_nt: TGCGCCAGCAGCACCCGGGGCCGGAATGAGCAGTTCTTC; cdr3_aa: CASSTRGRNEQFF
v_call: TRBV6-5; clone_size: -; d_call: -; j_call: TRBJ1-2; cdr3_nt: TGTGCCAGCACTACAGGAACTAACTATGGCTACACCTTC; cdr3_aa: CASTTGTNYGYTF
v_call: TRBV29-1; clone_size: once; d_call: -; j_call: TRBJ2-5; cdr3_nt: TGCAGCGTCGTCGGGCTAGGGGAGACCCAGTACTTC; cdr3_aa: CSVVGLGETQYF
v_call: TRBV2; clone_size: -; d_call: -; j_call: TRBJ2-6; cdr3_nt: TGTGCCAGCACCAGGGGGGCCCCTGGGGCCAACGTCCTGACTTTC; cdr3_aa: CASTRGAPGANVLTF
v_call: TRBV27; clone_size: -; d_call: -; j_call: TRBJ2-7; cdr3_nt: TGTGCCAGCCGATCTGGGGGTTCCTACGAGCAGTACTTC; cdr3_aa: CASRSGGSYEQYF
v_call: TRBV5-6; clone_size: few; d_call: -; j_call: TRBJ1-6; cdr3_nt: TGTGCCAGCAGCCAAGACGACAGTTATTCACCCCTCCACTTT; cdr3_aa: CASSQDDSYSPLHF
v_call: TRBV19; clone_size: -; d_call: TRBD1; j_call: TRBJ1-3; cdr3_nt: TGTGCCAGTAGTCTCCAGGGGGCGGCTGGAAACACCATATATTTT; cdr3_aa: CASSLQGAAGNTIYF
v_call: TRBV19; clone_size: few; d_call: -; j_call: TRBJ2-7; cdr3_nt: TGTGCCAGTAGTGACACTAGATCCCTCTCCTACGAGCAGTACTTC; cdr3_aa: CASSDTRSLSYEQYF
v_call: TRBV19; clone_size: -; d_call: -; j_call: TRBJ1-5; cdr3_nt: TGTGCCAGTACGGAAGGTCGGAATAGCAATCAGCCCCAGCATTTT; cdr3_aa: CASTEGRNSNQPQHF
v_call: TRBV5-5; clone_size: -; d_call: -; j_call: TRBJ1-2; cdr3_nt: TGTGCCAGCAGTTACCTGGGGGCCGGAGGAGGCTACACCTTC; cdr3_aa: CASSYLGAGGGYTF
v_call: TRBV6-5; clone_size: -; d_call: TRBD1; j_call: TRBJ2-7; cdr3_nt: TGTGCCAGCAGTGACAGGGCGCACTACGAGCAGTACTTC; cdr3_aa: CASSDRAHYEQYF
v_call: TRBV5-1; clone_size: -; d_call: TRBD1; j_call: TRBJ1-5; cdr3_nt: TGCGCCAGCAGGTATGGGACAGGGGGTAATCAGCCCCAGCATTTT; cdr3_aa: CASRYGTGGNQPQHF
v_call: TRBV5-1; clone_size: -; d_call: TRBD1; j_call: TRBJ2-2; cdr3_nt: TGCGCCAGCAGCACGGGACAGAGAAACACCGGGGAGCTGTTTTTT; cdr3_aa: CASSTGQRNTGELFF
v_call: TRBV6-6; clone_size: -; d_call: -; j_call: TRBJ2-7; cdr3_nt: TGTGCCAGCAGGGCCTCCGGGCCACTCGAGCAGTACTTC; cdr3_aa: CASRASGPLEQYF
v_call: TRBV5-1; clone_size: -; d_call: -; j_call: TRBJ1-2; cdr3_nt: TGCGCCAGCAGGACAGGAGAAACAGCTAACTATGGCTACACCTTC; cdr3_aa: CASRTGETANYGYTF
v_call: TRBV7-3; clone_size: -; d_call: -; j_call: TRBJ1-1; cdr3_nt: TGTGCCAGCAGCTTATCGGGGATCACTGAAGCTTTCTTT; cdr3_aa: CASSLSGITEAFF
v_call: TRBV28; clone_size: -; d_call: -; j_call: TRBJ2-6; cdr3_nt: TGTGCCAGCAGTCAGGGACCTACGATCTCTGGGGCCAACGTCCTGACTTTC; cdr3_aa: CASSQGPTISGANVLTF
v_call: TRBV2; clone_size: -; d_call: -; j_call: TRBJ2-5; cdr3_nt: TGTGCCAGCAGTGAAGCGCGAGGATGGGAGACCCAGTACTTC; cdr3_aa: CASSEARGWETQYF
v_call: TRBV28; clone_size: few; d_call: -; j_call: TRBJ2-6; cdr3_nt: TGCAGTACCCGGGGAGGGGCCAACGTCCTGACTTTC; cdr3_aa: CSTRGGANVLTF
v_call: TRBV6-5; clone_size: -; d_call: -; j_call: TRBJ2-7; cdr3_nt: TGTGCCAGCAGCCCTCGTAGGTCCTCCTACGAGCAGTACTTC; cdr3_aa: CASSPRRSSYEQYF
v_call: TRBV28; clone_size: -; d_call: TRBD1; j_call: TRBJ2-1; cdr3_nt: TGTGCCAGCAGTTTCCCCCCGGGGACAGGGGCTTTCAATGAGCAGTTCTTC; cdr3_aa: CASSFPPGTGAFNEQFF
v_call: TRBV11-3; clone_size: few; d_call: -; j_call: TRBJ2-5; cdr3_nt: TGTGCCAGCAGCTTAGATAGGGAGACCCAGTACTTC; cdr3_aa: CASSLDRETQYF
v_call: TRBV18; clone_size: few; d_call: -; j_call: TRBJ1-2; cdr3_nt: TGTGCCAGCTCACTCACGGGGGACTCCACAAATGGCTACACCTTC; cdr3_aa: CASSLTGDSTNGYTF